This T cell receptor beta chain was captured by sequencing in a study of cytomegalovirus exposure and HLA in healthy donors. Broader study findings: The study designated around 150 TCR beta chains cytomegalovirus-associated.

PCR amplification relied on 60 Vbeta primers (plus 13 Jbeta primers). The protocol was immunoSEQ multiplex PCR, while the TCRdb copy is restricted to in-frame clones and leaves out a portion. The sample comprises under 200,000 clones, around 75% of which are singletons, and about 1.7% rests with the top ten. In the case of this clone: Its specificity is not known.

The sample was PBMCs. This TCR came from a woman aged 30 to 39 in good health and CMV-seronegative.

CDR3 bases: TGTGCCAGCAGCTACTCGGGAAATTCTGAGTCCTACGAGCAGTACTTC. Translating gives CASSYSGNSESYEQYF. V gene TRBV7-2 combines with J gene TRBJ2-7, with a possible D match to TRBD2 (5 bases). Germline V gene lookup returns CDR1 SGHTA and CDR2 FQGNSA. The CDR3 runs 16 residues. The ends were cut back, 4 bases at V and 1 base at J, with 17 bases in the middle.